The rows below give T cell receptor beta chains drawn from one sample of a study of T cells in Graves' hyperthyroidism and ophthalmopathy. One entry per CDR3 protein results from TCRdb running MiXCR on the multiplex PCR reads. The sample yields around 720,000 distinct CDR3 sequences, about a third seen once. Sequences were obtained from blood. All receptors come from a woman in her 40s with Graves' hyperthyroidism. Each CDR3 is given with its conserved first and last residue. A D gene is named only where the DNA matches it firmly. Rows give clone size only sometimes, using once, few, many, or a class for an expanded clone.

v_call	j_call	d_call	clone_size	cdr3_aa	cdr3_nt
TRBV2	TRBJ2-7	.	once	CASSEGGRAVDEQYF	TGTGCCAGCAGTGAAGGGGGCCGGGCAGTGGACGAGCAGTACTTC
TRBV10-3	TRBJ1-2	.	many	CALRAVYGYTF	TGTGCCCTCCGTGCAGTGTATGGCTACACCTTC
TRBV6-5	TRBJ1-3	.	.	CASSYDAGNTIYF	TGTGCCAGCAGTTACGACGCGGGAAACACCATATATTTT
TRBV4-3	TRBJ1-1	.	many	CASSQGRQAGRAFF	TGCGCCAGCAGCCAAGGCAGACAGGCCGGGAGGGCTTTCTTT
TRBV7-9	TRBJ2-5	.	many	CASCPEGETQYF	TGTGCCAGCTGCCCCGAGGGCGAGACCCAGTACTTC
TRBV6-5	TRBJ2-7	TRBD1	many	CASSDGQGYEQYF	TGTGCCAGCAGTGACGGACAGGGCTACGAGCAGTACTTC
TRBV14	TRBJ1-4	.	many	CASSQDREKLFF	TGTGCCAGCAGCCAAGACAGGGAAAAACTGTTTTTT
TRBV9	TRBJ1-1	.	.	CGSSHLTRDTEAFF	TGTGGCAGCAGCCACCTAACTAGGGACACTGAAGCTTTCTTT
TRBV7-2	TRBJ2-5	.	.	CANSLALTQQETQYF	TGTGCCAACAGCTTGGCTTTGACTCAGCAAGAGACCCAGTACTTC
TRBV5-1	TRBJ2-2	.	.	CASSQEWINTGELFF	TGCGCCAGCAGCCAAGAATGGATTAACACCGGGGAGCTGTTTTTT
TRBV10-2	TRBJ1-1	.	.	CASSRSRGGWGEAFF	TGTGCCAGCAGCCGCTCTAGGGGGGGCTGGGGTGAAGCTTTCTTT
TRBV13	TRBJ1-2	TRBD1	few	CASSLGTGDDNYGYTF	TGTGCCAGCAGTCTAGGGACAGGGGACGATAACTATGGCTACACCTTC
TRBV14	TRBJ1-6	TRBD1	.	CASSRLGQKSYNSPLHF	TGTGCCAGCAGCCGCCTGGGACAGAAGAGCTATAATTCACCCCTCCACTTT
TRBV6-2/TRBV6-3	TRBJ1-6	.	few	CASSYSTGLNSPLHF	TGTGCCAGCAGTTACTCGACCGGGCTGAATTCACCCCTCCACTTT
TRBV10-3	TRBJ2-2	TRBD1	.	CAISVRDRDGELFF	TGTGCCATCAGTGTCCGGGACAGGGACGGGGAGCTGTTTTTT
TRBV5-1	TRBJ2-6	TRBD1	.	CASSLTSRGTSGANVLTF	TGCGCCAGCAGCTTGACAAGCAGGGGGACATCCGGGGCCAACGTCCTGACTTTC
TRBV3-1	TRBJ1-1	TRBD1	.	CASSQEDRGPSWTEAFF	TGTGCCAGCAGCCAAGAGGACAGGGGTCCCTCTTGGACTGAAGCTTTCTTT
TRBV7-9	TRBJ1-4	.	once	CASSLAVLNEKLLF	TGTGCCAGCAGCTTAGCTGTCCTTAATGAAAAACTGCTTTTC
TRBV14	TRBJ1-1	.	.	CASSQGDGAGTEAFF	TGTGCCAGCAGCCAGGGCGATGGGGCAGGCACTGAAGCTTTCTTT
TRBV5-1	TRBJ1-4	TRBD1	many	CASSFRQGGKLFF	TGCGCCAGCAGCTTCCGACAGGGGGGAAAACTGTTTTTT
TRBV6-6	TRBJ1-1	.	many	CASSTSTGGHTEAFF	.
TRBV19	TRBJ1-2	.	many	CASKQDGYTF	TGTGCCAGTAAACAGGATGGCTACACCTTC
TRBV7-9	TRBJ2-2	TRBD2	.	CASSSRSSGSNGELFF	TGTGCCAGCAGCTCTCGGTCTAGCGGGAGCAACGGGGAGCTGTTTTTT
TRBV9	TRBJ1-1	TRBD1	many	CASSSGQGGDTEAFF	TGTGCCAGCAGCTCTGGACAGGGAGGGGACACTGAAGCTTTCTTT
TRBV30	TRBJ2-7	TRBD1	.	CAWGQDRAWREQYF	TGTGCCTGGGGTCAAGACAGGGCATGGCGCGAGCAGTACTTC
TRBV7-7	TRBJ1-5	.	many	CASSLDFNQPQHF	TGTGCTAGCAGCTTAGATTTCAATCAGCCCCAGCATTTT
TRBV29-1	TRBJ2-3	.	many	CSVDKRGREDTQYF	TGCAGCGTTGATAAAAGGGGCCGGGAGGATACGCAGTATTTT
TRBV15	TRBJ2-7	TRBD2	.	CATSRPRGGSPYEQYF	TGTGCCACCAGCAGACCTCGCGGGGGTAGTCCCTACGAGCAGTACTTC
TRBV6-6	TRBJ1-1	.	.	CASSENPVNTEAFF	TGTGCCAGCAGTGAAAATCCGGTGAACACTGAAGCTTTCTTT
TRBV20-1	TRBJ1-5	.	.	CSARDPRGSVNQPQHF	TGCAGTGCTAGAGACCCCAGGGGATCTGTCAATCAGCCCCAGCATTTT
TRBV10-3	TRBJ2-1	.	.	CATAGGQNPYNEQFF	TGTGCCACTGCCGGGGGCCAGAACCCCTACAATGAGCAGTTCTTC
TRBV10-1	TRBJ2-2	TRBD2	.	CASSEPGLAGADTGELFF	TGCGCCAGCAGTGAACCGGGACTAGCGGGAGCTGACACCGGGGAGCTGTTTTTT
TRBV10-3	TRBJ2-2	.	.	CAISPGQATGELFF	TGTGCCATCAGTCCGGGACAAGCCACCGGGGAGCTGTTTTTT
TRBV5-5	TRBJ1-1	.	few	CASSVVRVRGTEAFF	TGTGCCAGCAGCGTGGTACGGGTGAGAGGCACTGAAGCTTTCTTT
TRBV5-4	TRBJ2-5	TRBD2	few	CASSPFAGGKTQYF	TGTGCCAGCAGCCCGTTCGCGGGGGGGAAGACCCAGTACTTC
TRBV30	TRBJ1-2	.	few	CASELDPYGYTF	TGTGCCTCCGAGTTAGACCCCTATGGCTACACCTTC